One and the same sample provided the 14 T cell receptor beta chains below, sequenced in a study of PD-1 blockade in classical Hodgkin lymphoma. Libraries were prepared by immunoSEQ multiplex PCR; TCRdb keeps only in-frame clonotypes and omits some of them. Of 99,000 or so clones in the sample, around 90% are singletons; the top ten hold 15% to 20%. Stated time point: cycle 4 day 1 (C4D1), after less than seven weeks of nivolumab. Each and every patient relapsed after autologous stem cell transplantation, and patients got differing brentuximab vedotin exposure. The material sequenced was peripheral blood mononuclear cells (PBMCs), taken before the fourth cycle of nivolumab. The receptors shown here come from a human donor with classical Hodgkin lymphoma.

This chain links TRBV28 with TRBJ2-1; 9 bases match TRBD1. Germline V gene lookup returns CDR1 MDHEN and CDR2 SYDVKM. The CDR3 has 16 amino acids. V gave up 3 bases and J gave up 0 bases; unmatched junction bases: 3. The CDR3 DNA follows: TGTGCCAGCAGTTTGGGGACAGGGAGCTCCTACAATGAGCAGTTCTTC. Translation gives CASSLGTGSSYNEQFF.

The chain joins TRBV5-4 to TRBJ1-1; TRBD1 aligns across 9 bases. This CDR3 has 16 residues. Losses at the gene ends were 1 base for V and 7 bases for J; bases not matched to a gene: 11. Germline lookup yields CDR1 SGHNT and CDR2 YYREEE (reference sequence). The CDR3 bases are TGTGCCAGCAGCTTGCGATGGGGACAGGGCCTCCTTGAAGCTTTCTTT. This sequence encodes CASSLRWGQGLLEAFF.

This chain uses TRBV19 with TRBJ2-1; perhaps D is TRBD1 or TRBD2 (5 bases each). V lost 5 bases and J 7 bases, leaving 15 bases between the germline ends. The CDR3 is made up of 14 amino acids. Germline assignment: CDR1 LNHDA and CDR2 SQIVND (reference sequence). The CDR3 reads CASSHEGRVNEQFF. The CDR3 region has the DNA TGTGCCAGTAGTCACGAGGGGCGGGTGAATGAGCAGTTCTTC.

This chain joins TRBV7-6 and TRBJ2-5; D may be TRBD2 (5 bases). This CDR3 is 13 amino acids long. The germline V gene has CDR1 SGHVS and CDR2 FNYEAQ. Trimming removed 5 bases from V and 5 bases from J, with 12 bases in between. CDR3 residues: CASSRELGETQYF. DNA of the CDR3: TGTGCCAGCAGCCGGGAACTGGGGGAGACCCAGTACTTC.

CDR3 bases: TGTGCCAGCAGCAAAACTCAGGGGTCGGGCAATGAGCAGTTCTTC. As protein: CASSKTQGSGNEQFF. The V gene is TRBV6-4, the J gene TRBJ2-1; D may be TRBD1 (6 bases). The CDR3 contains 15 residues. The V gene's germline CDR1 is MRHNA and CDR2 SNTAGT. Trimming stripped 6 bases from V and 6 bases from J, with 18 bases between.

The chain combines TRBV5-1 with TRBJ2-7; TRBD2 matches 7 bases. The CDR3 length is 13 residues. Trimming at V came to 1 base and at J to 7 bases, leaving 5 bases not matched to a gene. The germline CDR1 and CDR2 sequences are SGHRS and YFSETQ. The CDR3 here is CASSLSGVREQYF. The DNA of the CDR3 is TGCGCCAGCAGCTTGAGCGGGGTGCGGGAGCAGTACTTC.

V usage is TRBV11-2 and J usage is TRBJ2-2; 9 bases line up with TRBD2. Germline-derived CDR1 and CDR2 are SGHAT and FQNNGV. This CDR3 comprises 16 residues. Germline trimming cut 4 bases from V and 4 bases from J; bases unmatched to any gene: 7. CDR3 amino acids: CASSSIAGEGTGELFF. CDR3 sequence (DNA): TGTGCCAGCAGCTCCATAGCGGGAGAGGGCACCGGGGAGCTGTTTTTT.

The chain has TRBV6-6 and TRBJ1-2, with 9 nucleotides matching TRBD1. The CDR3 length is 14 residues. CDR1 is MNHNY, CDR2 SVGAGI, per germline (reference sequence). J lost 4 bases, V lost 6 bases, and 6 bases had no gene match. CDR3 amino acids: CASRDRGGGYGYTF. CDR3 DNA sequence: TGTGCCAGCAGGGACAGGGGAGGCGGCTATGGCTACACCTTC.

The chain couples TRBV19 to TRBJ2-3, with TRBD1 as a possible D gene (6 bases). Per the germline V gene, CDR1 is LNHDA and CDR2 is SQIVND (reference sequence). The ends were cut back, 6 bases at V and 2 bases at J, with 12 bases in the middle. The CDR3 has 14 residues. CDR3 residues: CASSRGQTTDTQYF. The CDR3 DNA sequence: TGTGCCAGTAGCAGGGGCCAAACCACAGATACGCAGTATTTT.

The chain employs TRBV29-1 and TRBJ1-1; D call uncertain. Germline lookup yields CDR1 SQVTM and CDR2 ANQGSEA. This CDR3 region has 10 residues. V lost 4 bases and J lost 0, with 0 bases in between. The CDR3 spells CSVVNTEAFF. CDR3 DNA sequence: TGCAGCGTTGTGAACACTGAAGCTTTCTTT. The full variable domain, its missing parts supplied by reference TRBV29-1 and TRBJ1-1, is SAVISQKPSRDICQRGTSLTIQCQVDSQVTMMFWYRQQPGQSLTLIATANQGSEATYESGFVIDKFPISRPNLTFSTLTVSNMSPEDSSIYLCSVVNTEAFFGQGTRLTVV.

CDR3 in DNA: TGTGCCAGCTCATCTGAAGGGGGAAGGGTTCAGCCCCAGCATTTT. Its protein is CASSSEGGRVQPQHF. The J gene is TRBJ1-5, the V gene TRBV18; TRBD1 might be the D (6 bases). Looked up from germline, CDR1 is KGHSH and CDR2 is LQKENI. The ends were cut back, 5 bases at V and 6 bases at J, with 17 bases in the middle. The CDR3 runs 15 residues.

CDR3 DNA sequence: TGTGCCAGTACGGGGCTAGCGGGCTACAATGAGCAGTTCTTC. Its protein product is CASTGLAGYNEQFF. This chain links TRBV28 with TRBJ2-1, with 8 bases lining up with TRBD2. The germline V gene encodes CDR1 MDHEN and CDR2 SYDVKM. The CDR3 length is 14 residues. V gave up 9 bases and J gave up 3 bases; unmatched junction bases: 7.

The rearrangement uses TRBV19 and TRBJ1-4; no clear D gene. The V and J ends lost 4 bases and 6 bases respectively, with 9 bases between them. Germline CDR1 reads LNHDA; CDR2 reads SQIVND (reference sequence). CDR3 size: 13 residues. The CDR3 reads CASSTQLHEKLFF. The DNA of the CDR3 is TGTGCCAGTAGTACGCAACTCCATGAAAAACTGTTTTTT.

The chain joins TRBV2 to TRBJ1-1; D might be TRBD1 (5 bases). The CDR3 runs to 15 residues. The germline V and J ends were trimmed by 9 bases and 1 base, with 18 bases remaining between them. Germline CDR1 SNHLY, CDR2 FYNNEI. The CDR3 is CASEGFGERNTEAFF. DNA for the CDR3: TGTGCCAGTGAGGGGTTCGGGGAGAGGAACACTGAAGCTTTCTTT.